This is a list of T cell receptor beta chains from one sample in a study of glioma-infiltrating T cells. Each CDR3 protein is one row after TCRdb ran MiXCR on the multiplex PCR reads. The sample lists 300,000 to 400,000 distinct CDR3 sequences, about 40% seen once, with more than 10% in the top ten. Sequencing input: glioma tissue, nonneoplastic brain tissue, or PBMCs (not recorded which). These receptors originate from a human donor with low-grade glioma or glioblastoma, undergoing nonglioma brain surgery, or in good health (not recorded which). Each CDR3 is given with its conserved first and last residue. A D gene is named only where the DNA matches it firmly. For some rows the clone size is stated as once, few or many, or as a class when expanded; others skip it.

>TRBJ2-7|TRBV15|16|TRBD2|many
TGTGCCACCAGCAGGGAACTAGCGGGAGGGCCCAACGAGCAGTACTTC
CATSRELAGGPNEQYF
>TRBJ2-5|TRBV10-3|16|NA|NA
TGTGCCATCAGCGCACCCGGGACAACCCAAGGGGAGACCCAGTACTTC
CAISAPGTTQGETQYF
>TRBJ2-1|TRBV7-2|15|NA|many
TGTGCCAGCAGCTTAGCGGGAGGGACATACAATGAGCAGTTCTTC
CASSLAGGTYNEQFF
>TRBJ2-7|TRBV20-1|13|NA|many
TGCAGTGCTAGAGATGGTGGGGGTCACGAGCAGTACTTC
CSARDGGGHEQYF
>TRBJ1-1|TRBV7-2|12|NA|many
TGTGCCAGCAGCTTGGCAAGCACTGAAGCTTTCTTT
CASSLASTEAFF
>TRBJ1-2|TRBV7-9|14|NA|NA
TGTGCCAGCAGCTTAGCGGCGGAGTACTATGGCTACACCTTC
CASSLAAEYYGYTF
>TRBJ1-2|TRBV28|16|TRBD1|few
TGTGCCAGCAGTTTTATATACCCGGGACAGGGTGGAGGCTACACCTTC
CASSFIYPGQGGGYTF
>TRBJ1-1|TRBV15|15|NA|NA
TGTGCCACCAGCAGAGAAGCCCTGGGGAACACTGAAGCTTTCTTT
CATSREALGNTEAFF
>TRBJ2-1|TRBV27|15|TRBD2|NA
TGTGCCAGCGGTTTTGGGGGACTAGCGGCCAATGAGCAGTTCTTC
CASGFGGLAANEQFF
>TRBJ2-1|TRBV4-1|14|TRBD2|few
TGCGCCAGCAGCCAGGGACTAGTGGGCAATGAGCAGTTCTTC
CASSQGLVGNEQFF
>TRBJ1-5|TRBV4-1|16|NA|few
TGCGCCAGCAGCCAACCTGGGAAGAAAAAGGGAGGTCCCCAGCATTTT
CASSQPGKKKGGPQHF
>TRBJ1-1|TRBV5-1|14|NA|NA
TGCGCCAGCAGCTTCATGACCGGGAGCACTGAAGCTTTCTTT
CASSFMTGSTEAFF
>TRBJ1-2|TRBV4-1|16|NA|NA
TGCGCCAGCAGCCAACAAGTTCTAACATTGGACTATGGCTACACCTTC
CASSQQVLTLDYGYTF
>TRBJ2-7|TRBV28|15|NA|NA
TGTGCCAGCACCGCCCCCCGGACATACCACTACGGGCAGTACTTC
CASTAPRTYHYGQYF
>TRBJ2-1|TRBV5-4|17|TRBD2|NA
TGTGCCAGCAGCTTGGAACTAGCGGGAGATCGCCACAATGAGCAGTTCTTC
CASSLELAGDRHNEQFF
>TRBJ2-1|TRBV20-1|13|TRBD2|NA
TGCAGTGCTAGGGCTAGCGGGAGAACTGAGCAGTTCTTC
CSARASGRTEQFF
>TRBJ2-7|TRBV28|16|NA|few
TGTGCCAGCAGTTCTAATTCCGCTCCGCCCCTCCTCGAGCAGTACTTC
CASSSNSAPPLLEQYF
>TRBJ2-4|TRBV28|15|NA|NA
TGTGCCAGCAGTTTACAACAGGCGGCCAAAAACATTCAGTACTTC
CASSLQQAAKNIQYF
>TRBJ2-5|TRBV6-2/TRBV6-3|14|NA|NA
TGTGCCAGCAGCCAAGTCGACAGAGAAGAGACCAAGTACTTC
CASSQVDREETKYF
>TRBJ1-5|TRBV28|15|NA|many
TGTGCCAGCAGTCCTGGAGGGTATAGCAATCAGCCCCAGCATTTT
CASSPGGYSNQPQHF
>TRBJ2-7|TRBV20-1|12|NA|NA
TGCAGTGCTAGAGTCTTCTCTAAGGAGCAGTACTTC
CSARVFSKEQYF
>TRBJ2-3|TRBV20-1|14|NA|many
TGCAGCGGGAGAAGGGAGTCCAACACAGATACGCAGTATTTT
CSGRRESNTDTQYF
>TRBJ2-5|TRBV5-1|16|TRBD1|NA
TGCGCCAGCAGCTACTATCCGGGACAGGGAGAAGAGACCCAGTACTTC
CASSYYPGQGEETQYF
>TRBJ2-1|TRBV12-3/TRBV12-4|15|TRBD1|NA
TGTGCCAGCAGTTTACGGACAGGGGTCTACAATGAGCAGTTCTTC
CASSLRTGVYNEQFF
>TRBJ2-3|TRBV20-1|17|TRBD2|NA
TGCAGTGCTAGAACTAGCGGGAGAAGGGAAAGCACAGATACGCAGTATTTT
CSARTSGRRESTDTQYF
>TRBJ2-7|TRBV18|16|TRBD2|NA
TGTGCCAGCTCACCACCGAACGGACTAGCTCTCGACGAGCAGTACTTC
CASSPPNGLALDEQYF
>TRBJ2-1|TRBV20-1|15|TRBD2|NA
TGCAGTGCTAGAAGCCGGCTAGCGGGGGACAATGAGCAGTTCTTC
CSARSRLAGDNEQFF
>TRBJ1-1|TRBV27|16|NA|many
TGTGCCAGCAGGGAGGGGATAGGGGTAGGGAACACTGAAGCTTTCTTT
CASREGIGVGNTEAFF
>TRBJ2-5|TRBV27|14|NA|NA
TGTGCCAGCAGTTCGGGACTGTTACAAGAGACCCAGTACTTC
CASSSGLLQETQYF
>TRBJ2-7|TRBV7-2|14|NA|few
TGTGCCAGCAGCGCTACCCGACCGAGCTACGAGCAGTACTTC
CASSATRPSYEQYF
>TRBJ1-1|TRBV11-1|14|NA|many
TGTGCCAGCAGCCCTATGGCATTGAACACTGAAGCTTTCTTT
CASSPMALNTEAFF
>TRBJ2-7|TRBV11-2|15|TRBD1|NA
TGTGCCAGCAGCTCCTTAAGGGACAGCCACTACGAGCAGTACTTC
CASSSLRDSHYEQYF
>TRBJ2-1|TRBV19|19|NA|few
TGTGCCAGTAGTCGGACGGAAGTTCTGGGACTTGGGTCCTACAATGAGCAGTTCTTC
CASSRTEVLGLGSYNEQFF
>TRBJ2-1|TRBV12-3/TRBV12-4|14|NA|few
TGTGCCAGCAGCCCCGGGGCTAGTAGGCCAGAGCAGTTCTTC
CASSPGASRPEQFF
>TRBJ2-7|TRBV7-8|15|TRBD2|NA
TGTGCCAGCAGCTTTGAACTAGCGAGTTCCTACGAGCAGTACTTC
CASSFELASSYEQYF
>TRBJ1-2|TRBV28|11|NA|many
TGTGCCAGCCTCCGAAACTATGGCTACACCTTC
CASLRNYGYTF
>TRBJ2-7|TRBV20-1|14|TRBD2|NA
TGCAGTGCTAGCCATAGCGGGGAGTGGAACGAGCAGTACTTC
CSASHSGEWNEQYF
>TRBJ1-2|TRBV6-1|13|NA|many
TGTGCCAGCAGCCCACAGGGAACCTATGGCTACACCTTC
CASSPQGTYGYTF
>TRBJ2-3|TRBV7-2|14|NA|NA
TGTGCCAGCAGCTTACTCCGCCTGGGAGATACGCAGTATTTT
CASSLLRLGDTQYF
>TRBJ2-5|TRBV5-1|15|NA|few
TGCGCCAGCAGCTTGGAAGGACCACCCCAGGAGACCCAGTACTTC
CASSLEGPPQETQYF
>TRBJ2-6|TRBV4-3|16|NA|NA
TGCGCCAGCAGCCAAGATGGGTTCTCTGGGGCCAACGTCCTGACTTTC
CASSQDGFSGANVLTF
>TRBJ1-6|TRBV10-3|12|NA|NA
TGTGCCATCAGTGAGTCCATGGAGCTTCTCCACTTT
CAISESMELLHF